This entry describes one T cell receptor (beta chain). The data belong to a study of T cell responses to AZD1222 COVID-19 vaccine. Combined were second doses at about 4 or about 12 weeks. The repertoire was sequenced with immunoSEQ multiplex PCR; TCRdb's copy has only in-frame clones and lacks some. The sample lists under 90,000 clones; 80% to 90% were seen once. This sample comprised peripheral blood, obtained 28 days after the second AZD1222 dose. The origin of this receptor is an adult who received the AZD1222 COVID-19 vaccine.

The CDR3 bases are TGCGCCAGCTCCGGAGTCAACACCGGGGAGCTGTTTTTT. Encoded protein: CASSGVNTGELFF. The genes are TRBV4-1 and TRBJ2-2; no clear D gene. Germline V gene sequence: CDR1 MGHRA, CDR2 YSYEKL. The V end lost 8 bases, the J end lost 2 bases, and 9 bases lay between the germline ends. The CDR3 covers 13 residues.